Included here is one T cell receptor (beta chain) sequence, with context. These data are taken from a study of T-cell memory formation after mild COVID-19. Overall study context: Most TCR clusters belonged to a single donor.

This CDR3 contains 13 residues. V was clipped by 10 bases and J by 7 bases; unmatched bases: 8. Germline V lookup: CDR1 SEHNR, CDR2 FQNEAQ (reference sequence). Constant-segment primers served in 5'RACE that generated TCR alpha and TCR beta cDNA libraries bearing sample barcodes and UMIs. TCRdb ran MiXCR on the 5' RACE reads and lists one entry per CDR3 protein. The sample records around 510,000 distinct CDR3 sequences, less than 25% being singletons. The sample taken for sequencing was PBMCs or a T cell subset sorted from them (not recorded which). This TCR came from an adult woman who had mild COVID-19 (a few samples of this study predate the infection). Cell type and time point are not known. The rearrangement uses TRBV7-9 and TRBJ2-7; 12 bases align to TRBD2. CDR3 in amino acids: CATTSGSATEQYF. The CDR3 DNA reads TGTGCCACGACTAGCGGGAGCGCGACGGAGCAGTACTTC.